This is a list of T cell receptor beta chains from one sample in a study of brain T cells in children with intractable seizures. Generated by immunoSEQ multiplex PCR, the TCRdb table keeps only in-frame clones and is missing some. The table lists about 22,000 clones, roughly 94% of them singletons. The source was peripheral blood, collected at surgery. These receptors originate from a boy younger than 18 with focal cortical dysplasia and intractable seizures. Each CDR3 is given with its conserved first and last residue. The D gene is left open where the match is weak. Size is omitted from some rows. Given values are once, few, many or a class for expanded clones.

CDR3 protein	CDR3 DNA	V gene	J gene	clone size	D gene
CASSQGQKNTEAFF	TGCGCCAGCAGCCAGGGACAGAAGAACACTGAAGCTTTCTTT	TRBV4-1	TRBJ1-1	-	TRBD1
CARKRTGEGYTF	TGTGCCAGGAAGCGAACAGGGGAGGGCTACACCTTC	TRBV5-3	TRBJ1-2	-	TRBD1
CASSLAGLGALVYGYTF	TGTGCCAGCAGCTTAGCCGGATTGGGGGCTTTAGTCTATGGCTACACCTTC	TRBV7-2	TRBJ1-2	-	-
CASRGVGSTEAFF	TGTGCCAGCAGAGGGGTGGGTTCCACTGAAGCTTTCTTT	TRBV7-3	TRBJ1-1	-	-
CASSFQERHTDTQYF	TGTGCCAGCAGCTTTCAGGAGAGACACACAGATACGCAGTATTTT	TRBV5-8	TRBJ2-3	-	-
CASSSAVSGGTDTQYF	TGTGCCAGCAGCTCGGCGGTTAGCGGGGGCACAGATACGCAGTATTTT	TRBV9	TRBJ2-3	-	TRBD2
CATSREVQAYEKLFF	TGTGCCACCAGCAGAGAGGTGCAGGCTTATGAAAAACTGTTTTTT	TRBV15	TRBJ1-4	-	-
CASSAFSGTSNEKLFF	TGTGCCAGCAGCGCCTTTTCGGGGACATCTAATGAAAAACTGTTTTTT	TRBV9	TRBJ1-4	once	-
CASSQRLLGQGTDTQYF	TGTGCCAGCTCCCAAAGACTATTAGGACAGGGCACAGATACGCAGTATTTT	TRBV18	TRBJ2-3	-	TRBD1
CASVVVQGQPQHF	TGTGCCAGCGTCGTGGTACAGGGTCAGCCCCAGCATTTT	TRBV6-5	TRBJ1-5	once	-
CASSQGQVNSPLHF	TGTGCCAGCAGCCAAGGACAAGTAAATTCACCCCTCCACTTT	TRBV2	TRBJ1-6	-	-
CATSDPAGASYNEQFF	TGTGCCACCAGTGATCCCGCGGGAGCCTCCTACAATGAGCAGTTCTTC	TRBV24-1	TRBJ2-1	once	TRBD2
CASSLGNYEQYF	TGTGCCAGCTCACTGGGGAATTACGAGCAGTACTTC	TRBV18	TRBJ2-7	-	-
CASTIPSDRWLGGYTF	TGTGCCAGCACCATTCCCTCTGACAGGTGGCTTGGAGGCTACACCTTC	TRBV5-8	TRBJ1-2	-	-
CASSFGTGDYEQYF	TGTGCCAGCAGCTTCGGGACAGGGGACTACGAGCAGTACTTC	TRBV5-5	TRBJ2-7	-	TRBD1
CASSRYGGTKNIQYF	TGTGCCAGCTCACGGTACGGGGGAACCAAAAACATTCAGTACTTC	TRBV18	TRBJ2-4	-	-
CASRNGVAGNTIYF	TGTGCCAGCCGAAACGGGGTTGCTGGAAACACCATATATTTT	TRBV2	TRBJ1-3	-	-
CATRSGPSTDTQYF	TGTGCCACCCGATCGGGGCCGAGCACAGATACGCAGTATTTT	TRBV6-5	TRBJ2-3	-	-
CASRTVSNQPQHF	TGTGCCAGCCGGACAGTTAGCAATCAGCCCCAGCATTTT	TRBV2	TRBJ1-5	-	-
CAISGGSNSYNEQFF	TGTGCCATCAGCGGGGGATCGAACTCCTACAATGAGCAGTTCTTC	TRBV10-3	TRBJ2-1	-	-
CASSQVGGDGELFF	TGTGCCAGCAGCCAAGTGGGGGGAGACGGGGAGCTGTTTTTT	TRBV3-1/TRBV3-2	TRBJ2-2	-	-
CASSLTGQGALQPQHF	TGTGCCAGCAGTTTGACGGGACAGGGGGCTCTTCAGCCCCAGCATTTT	TRBV28	TRBJ1-5	-	TRBD1
CASSYSRDFYTF	TGTGCCAGCAGTTACTCGCGTGACTTCTACACCTTC	TRBV6-5	TRBJ1-2	-	-
CASSSTGQTLYNEQFF	TGTGCCAGCAGCAGCACCGGACAGACCCTCTACAATGAGCAGTTCTTC	TRBV7-3	TRBJ2-1	-	-
CASSINPGQGAYEQYF	TGTGCCAGTAGTATTAATCCGGGACAGGGGGCCTACGAGCAGTACTTC	TRBV19	TRBJ2-7	-	TRBD1
CASSGALRRYGYTF	TGTGCCAGCAGCGGAGCCCTCCGTCGGTATGGCTACACCTTC	TRBV3-1/TRBV3-2	TRBJ1-2	-	-
CASSQDPSGRENEQFF	TGTGCCAGCAGCCAAGATCCTAGCGGGAGAGAAAATGAGCAGTTCTTC	TRBV14	TRBJ2-1	-	TRBD2
CASSRGQGDTEAFF	TGCGCCAGCAGCCGGGGACAGGGAGACACTGAAGCTTTCTTT	TRBV4-1	TRBJ1-1	-	TRBD1
CAISGTGTGNTIYF	TGTGCCATCAGTGGGACAGGGACGGGAAACACCATATATTTT	TRBV10-3	TRBJ1-3	-	TRBD1
CASRESGTSAQPQHF	TGCGCCAGCAGGGAGTCCGGGACTTCGGCTCAGCCCCAGCATTTT	TRBV4-1	TRBJ1-5	few	-
CASSKLQPYDDQPQHF	TGTGCCAGCAGCAAACTTCAGCCCTATGACGATCAGCCCCAGCATTTT	TRBV5-6	TRBJ1-5	-	-
CASRPSLLSGQGGELFF	TGTGCCAGCAGACCGAGCTTATTGAGTGGACAGGGCGGGGAGCTGTTTTTT	TRBV7-9	TRBJ2-2	-	TRBD1
CASSFGQGSYNEQFF	TGTGCCAGCAGCTTCGGACAGGGCTCCTACAATGAGCAGTTCTTC	TRBV5-6	TRBJ2-1	-	TRBD1
CASNPQGEVRNQPQHF	TGTGCCAGTAACCCTCAGGGGGAGGTACGCAATCAGCCCCAGCATTTT	TRBV19	TRBJ1-5	-	TRBD1
CASIGPNHRLQETQYF	TGTGCCAGCATAGGTCCCAATCACAGGTTACAAGAGACCCAGTACTTC	TRBV25-1	TRBJ2-5	-	-
CASSLNGLSSYNEQFF	TGTGCCAGCAGTTTAAACGGATTAAGCTCCTACAATGAGCAGTTCTTC	TRBV27	TRBJ2-1	-	-
CASSHYRGSGANVLTF	TGTGCCAGCAGCCATTACAGGGGCTCTGGGGCCAACGTCCTGACTTTC	TRBV5-5	TRBJ2-6	-	TRBD1